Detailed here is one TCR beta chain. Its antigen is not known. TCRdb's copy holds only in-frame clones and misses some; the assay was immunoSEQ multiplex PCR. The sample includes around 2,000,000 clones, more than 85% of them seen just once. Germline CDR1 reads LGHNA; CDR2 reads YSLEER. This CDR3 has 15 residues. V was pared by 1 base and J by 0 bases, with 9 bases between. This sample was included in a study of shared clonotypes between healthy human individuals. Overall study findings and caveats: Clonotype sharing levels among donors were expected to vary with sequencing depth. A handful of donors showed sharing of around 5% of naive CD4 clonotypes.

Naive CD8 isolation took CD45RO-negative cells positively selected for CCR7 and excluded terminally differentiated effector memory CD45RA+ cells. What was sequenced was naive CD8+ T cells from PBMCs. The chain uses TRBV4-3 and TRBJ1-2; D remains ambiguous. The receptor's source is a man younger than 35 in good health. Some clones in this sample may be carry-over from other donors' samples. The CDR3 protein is CASSQGGGTNYGYTF. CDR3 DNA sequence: TGCGCCAGCAGCCAAGGAGGCGGGACTAACTATGGCTACACCTTC.